This T cell receptor beta chain appears in the sequencing data of a study of T-cell reconstitution after alpha-beta-depleted transplantation in children. Study results and caveats: The authors attributed T-cell counts and diversity one year after transplant mostly to newly produced T cells. Surviving recipient T cells and thymic progenitors accounted for the high day-60 TCRbeta diversity observed in some patients.

During its preparation, the TCRbeta library received unique molecular identifiers. TCRdb called the PCR reads again in MiXCR, with one record for every CDR3 protein. The table has about 980,000 distinct CDR3 sequences, about 29% seen once. With 1 base clipped from V and 12 bases from J, the junction kept 1 base outside the gene matches. The CDR3 runs to 12 residues. Details on this clonotype: The antigen is not known.

The V and J genes are TRBV12-3 or TRBV12-4 and TRBJ2-1; the match to TRBD2 covers 9 bases. The specimen comprised PBMCs, mostly from graft donor cells, sampled 360 days after TCRalphabeta/CD19-depleted stem cell transplant. This sequence was found in a boy younger than two who had a stem cell transplant for SCID, so the T cells may come from the graft donor. The CDR3 region is CASSLGAGGQFF. CDR3 DNA sequence: TGTGCCAGCAGTTTAGGAGCGGGGGGGCAGTTCTTC.